This T cell receptor (beta chain) was observed in a study of tumor-infiltrating lymphocytes in localized non-small cell lung cancer. Study details: Some samples were collected after neoadjuvant chemotherapy; smokers, never-smokers and several histologies were included. From each patient, both tumor and uninvolved lung, non-adjacent to tumor, were sampled. General study findings and limits: Technical variation could not be separated from intratumor heterogeneity here. T-cell fraction did not differ between immunotypes IM1 and IM2.

This CDR3 has 14 amino acids. Germline V gene data show CDR1 as SGHKS and CDR2 as YYEKEE (reference sequence). Trimming took off 1 base at V and 0 bases at J, with 7 bases between the two ends. Only in-frame clones appear in the TCRdb table, and some are missing; sequencing was by immunoSEQ multiplex PCR. Of thousands of clones listed, 66% were seen once; the top ten hold around 58%. As regards this clone: Its antigen is as yet unknown.

The chain carries TRBV5-5 and TRBJ1-1; D gene ambiguous. Sequences were obtained from lung tumor tissue. The clonotype was recovered from a human donor with non-small cell lung cancer. The CDR3 loop is CASSLSTLNTEAFF. The CDR3 bases are TGTGCCAGCAGCTTGAGCACCCTGAACACTGAAGCTTTCTTT.